This entry lists 14 T cell receptor beta chains sequenced from one sample in a study of HIV-infected patients and healthy controls. About 450 ng RNA was reverse transcribed with alpha and beta constant-region primers. Alpha and beta chain libraries were made separately by chain-specific third strand synthesis with multiplexing indices. TCRdb independently ran MiXCR on the 5' RACE reads; one entry per CDR3 protein. The sample yields 8,400 or so distinct CDR3 sequences, about 8% seen once. Roughly three months, about 14 weeks, into antiretroviral therapy, follow-up blood was collected. No cell fractionation was done, so the repertoire covers all unsorted peripheral blood T cells. The starting material was blood, obtained during antiretroviral therapy. The origin of the receptors is an adult with HIV infection.

This clonotype was recorded at least ten times. The J gene is TRBJ2-1, the V gene TRBV29-1; 13 bases fit TRBD2. The germline CDR1 and CDR2 sequences are SQVTM and ANQGSEA. The CDR3 covers 16 residues. V gave up 7 bases and J gave up 0 bases; unmatched junction bases: 6. The CDR3 reads CSALTSGGLSYNEQFF. The DNA of the CDR3 is TGCAGCGCCCTGACTAGCGGGGGGCTCTCCTACAATGAGCAGTTCTTC.

This sequence joins TRBV7-9 and TRBJ2-7; D is perhaps TRBD1 (6 bases). Germline loops: CDR1 SEHNR, CDR2 FQNEAQ (reference sequence). The V end lost 5 bases, the J end lost 2 bases, and 16 bases lay between the germline ends. The CDR3 loop spans 15 amino acids. Here the CDR3 DNA reads TGTGCCAGCAGCCTGCCCCAGGGGCCCACCTACGAGCAGTACTTC. Encoded protein: CASSLPQGPTYEQYF.

Relative to its sample, this clonotype is medium-sized. The chain employs TRBV5-5 and TRBJ2-3; D remains unclear. Between the trimmed V and J ends, which lost 2 bases and 1 base, there was a span of 14 bases. The CDR3 is 16 amino acids. In germline, CDR1 is SGHKS, CDR2 YYEKEE (reference sequence). CDR3 nucleotide sequence: TGTGCCAGCAGCTTTACTCCAAGCCAGGGCACAGATACGCAGTATTTT. Translating it yields CASSFTPSQGTDTQYF.

Relative to its sample, this clonotype is medium-sized. V usage is TRBV11-2 and J usage is TRBJ2-3; D not certain. Germline V CDR1 and CDR2: SGHAT, FQNNGV. This CDR3 has 15 residues. Trimming took 2 bases from V and 2 from J, leaving 11 bases between them. CDR3 loop: CASSLSTHNTDTQYF. The CDR3 DNA reads TGTGCCAGCAGCTTATCAACACACAACACAGATACGCAGTATTTT.

The sample holds many counts of this clonotype. The chain couples TRBV9 to TRBJ2-7; either TRBD1 or TRBD2 may fit D (6 bases each). Trimming pared 1 base from V and 5 bases from J, leaving 22 bases between. The CDR3 length is 17 residues. The germline V gene has CDR1 SGDLS and CDR2 YYNGEE. The CDR3 here is CASSVTGTGAPSHEQYF. The CDR3 region has the DNA TGTGCCAGCAGCGTAACAGGGACGGGAGCTCCGTCCCACGAGCAGTACTTC.

Many counts were recorded for this clonotype. The chain joins TRBV4-2 to TRBJ2-1; D might be TRBD2 (7 bases). Germline CDR1 LGHNA, CDR2 YNFKEQ. V lost 6 bases and J lost 1, with 16 bases in between. The CDR3 runs 16 residues. The CDR3 DNA follows: TGTGCCAGCAGAACGTCGGGGGGCGGTTCCTACAATGAGCAGTTCTTC. It codes for CASRTSGGGSYNEQFF.

This clonotype is medium-sized in the sample. V and J are TRBV13 and TRBJ2-2, with 10 nucleotides matching TRBD2. The germline V gene encodes CDR1 PRHDT and CDR2 FYEKMQ (reference sequence). This CDR3 is built from 19 residues. V lost 0 bases, J lost 1 base, and 8 bases stayed unmatched. DNA of the CDR3: TGTGCCAGCAGCTTAGGCTCTAGCGGGAGACTCAGGAACACCGGGGAGCTGTTTTTT. It yields the protein CASSLGSSGRLRNTGELFF.

The V and J genes are TRBV6-6 and TRBJ1-6; unclear D gene. Trimming took off 5 bases at V and 6 bases at J, with 20 bases between the two ends. CDR3 length equals 17 residues. Germline V gene lookup returns CDR1 MNHNY and CDR2 SVGAGI (reference sequence). The CDR3 reads CASSTMPRGRFNSPLHF. The CDR3 coding sequence is TGTGCCAGCAGTACGATGCCGAGAGGCAGGTTTAATTCACCCCTCCACTTT.

The table lists this clonotype with a few counts. The rearrangement links TRBV7-6 to TRBJ2-1, with D maybe TRBD2 (5 bases). V dropped 1 base and J dropped 4 bases, with 14 bases sitting between them. Per the germline V gene, CDR1 is SGHVS and CDR2 is FNYEAQ. The CDR3 extends over 16 amino acids. DNA of the CDR3: TGTGCCAGCAGCTTAGGCGGGCATCCAAAATACAATGAGCAGTTCTTC. Amino acid sequence: CASSLGGHPKYNEQFF.

This clonotype was observed many times. V gene TRBV5-1 combines with J gene TRBJ2-3; D is unresolved. This CDR3 has 15 residues. CDR1 is SGHRS, CDR2 YFSETQ, per germline. Trimming left V 0 bases short and J 2 bases short, with 10 bases between. Written as DNA, the CDR3 is TGCGCCAGCAGCTTGGAGGGCAGAGACACAGATACGCAGTATTTT. It specifies CASSLEGRDTDTQYF.

This clonotype was observed at least ten times. Mismatch with germline at one junction end may stem from a read error. The V and J genes are TRBV15 and TRBJ2-4; no definite D call. The V gene's germline CDR1 is LNHNV and CDR2 YYDKDF (reference sequence). The CDR3 totals 12 residues. The CDR3 spells CATSRDFQIRYF. CDR3 DNA sequence: TGTGCCACCAGCAGAGATTTTCAAATTCGGTACTTC.

This clonotype is medium-sized within its sample. The chain recombines TRBV15 with TRBJ2-3; tentatively, D is TRBD1 or TRBD2 (6 bases each). Germline V gene lookup returns CDR1 LNHNV and CDR2 YYDKDF (reference sequence). The V end lost 1 base, the J end lost 3 bases, and 14 bases lay between the germline ends. CDR3 length: 16 amino acids. The DNA of the CDR3 is TGTGCCACCAGCAGAGTAGGGGGGCTGTCGACAGATACGCAGTATTTT. It encodes CATSRVGGLSTDTQYF.

This clonotype was seen many times. The chain links TRBV28 to TRBJ2-5; 8 bases are shared with TRBD2. The CDR3 has 17 amino acids. The J segment lost 3 bases and the V segment lost 3 bases, leaving 12 bases of the junction unmatched. The germline V gene encodes CDR1 MDHEN and CDR2 SYDVKM. The chain's CDR3 is CASSFPTGTSHKETQYF. The CDR3 DNA follows: TGTGCCAGCAGTTTTCCAACCGGGACTAGTCATAAAGAGACCCAGTACTTC. The full variable domain, its missing parts supplied by reference TRBV28 and TRBJ2-5, is DVKVTQSSRYLVKRTGEKVFLECVQDMDHENMFWYRQDPGLGLRLIYFSYDVKMKEKGDIPEGYSVSREKKERFSLILESASTNQTSMYLCASSFPTGTSHKETQYFGPGTRLLVL.

This clonotype was observed many times. The J gene is TRBJ2-5, the V gene TRBV18, with 7 bases that match TRBD1. CDR1 is KGHSH and CDR2 is LQKENI in the germline V gene. The CDR3 runs 13 residues. The V and J ends lost 4 bases and 2 bases, in that order; junction bases with no gene match: 1. This CDR3 reads CASSRTGQETQYF. In DNA, the CDR3 is TGTGCCAGCTCACGGACAGGACAAGAGACCCAGTACTTC.